Below, 21 T cell receptor beta chains from the same sample are listed, as sequenced in a study of blood T cell repertoires in COVID-19. Profiled with immunoSEQ multiplex PCR; TCRdb holds only in-frame clones, not every one. The table lists about 81,000 clones, about 89% of them singletons. Sequencing was performed on PBMCs or T cells enriched from blood (not recorded which). These receptors all stem from a woman aged 50 to 60 with acute COVID-19.

The chain combines TRBV6-1 with TRBJ2-7, with 13 positions matching TRBD2. Germline-derived CDR1 and CDR2 are MNHNS and SASEGT. With V trimmed by 1 base and J by 4 bases, 1 base remained unmatched. The CDR3 loop spans 15 amino acids. The CDR3 sequence: CASSEGTSGSYEQYF. In nucleotides, the CDR3 is TGTGCCAGCAGTGAAGGGACTAGCGGGAGTTACGAGCAGTACTTC.

The rearrangement links TRBV10-3 to TRBJ2-1; 8 nucleotides match TRBD1. J gave up 2 bases and V 3 bases, and 6 bases lay outside the gene matches. Germline V gene lookup returns CDR1 ENHRY and CDR2 SYGVKD. This CDR3 is 16 amino acids long. The CDR3 DNA reads TGTGCCATCAGTGATGAGGACAGGGTCCCCTACAATGAGCAGTTCTTC. This codes for CAISDEDRVPYNEQFF.

The chain links TRBV5-6 to TRBJ2-1, with TRBD2 identical over 10 bases. The CDR3 is 19 amino acids. Looked up from germline, CDR1 is SGHDT and CDR2 is YYEEEE. Germline trimming cut 4 bases from V and 2 bases from J; bases unmatched to any gene: 15. This chain's CDR3 is CASSLQGLAGVDTYNEQFF. The CDR3 DNA reads TGTGCCAGCAGCCTCCAGGGGCTAGCGGGAGTCGATACCTACAATGAGCAGTTCTTC.

This rearrangement joins TRBV28 to TRBJ1-2; maybe TRBD1 (6 bases). Trimming left V 3 bases short and J 0 bases short, with 11 bases between. There are 15 residues in the CDR3. CDR1 and CDR2 from the germline V gene are MDHEN and SYDVKM. The chain's CDR3 is CASSFTGTANYGYTF. DNA for the CDR3: TGTGCCAGCAGTTTCACAGGGACGGCTAACTATGGCTACACCTTC.

The chain uses TRBV7-9 and TRBJ1-1; D might be TRBD1 (5 bases). CDR3 length equals 14 residues. Per germline, CDR1 SEHNR and CDR2 FQNEAQ (reference sequence). V lost 8 bases and J 1 base, leaving 14 bases between the germline ends. CDR3 sequence: CASGHSGPNTEAFF. As DNA, the CDR3 is TGTGCCAGCGGACACTCGGGTCCGAACACTGAAGCTTTCTTT.

The table lists this clone with a count of one. The chain combines TRBV7-7 with TRBJ1-6; possibly TRBD1 for D (5 bases). Germline values: CDR1 SSHAT, CDR2 FNYEAQ (reference sequence). The CDR3 is 15 amino acids. CDR3 sequence reads: CASAPGLPGLSPLHF. The CDR3 nucleotides are TGTGCTAGTGCTCCGGGACTCCCAGGACTATCTCCCCTCCACTTT.

The J gene is TRBJ2-5, the V gene TRBV19; no definite D call. Germline values: CDR1 LNHDA, CDR2 SQIVND (reference sequence). The CDR3 sequence is 16 residues long. Trimming took off 4 bases at V and 2 bases at J, with 17 bases between the two ends. The CDR3 is CASSSIANDGQETQYF. The CDR3 coding sequence is TGTGCCAGTAGTAGTATAGCCAACGACGGACAAGAGACCCAGTACTTC.

V and J are TRBV12-3 or TRBV12-4 and TRBJ2-1; D unclear. The CDR3 is made up of 12 amino acids. The V and J ends lost 2 bases and 4 bases respectively, with 3 bases between them. CDR3 region: CASSLLYNEQFF. CDR3 DNA sequence: TGTGCCAGCAGTTTACTATACAATGAGCAGTTCTTC.

This chain connects TRBV18 to TRBJ2-2, with D possibly TRBD1 on 6 matching bases. CDR1 KGHSH and CDR2 LQKENI come from the germline V gene. Trimming shortened V by 3 bases and J by 2 bases, and 7 bases separated the two germline ends. The CDR3 spans 14 residues. The CDR3 spells CASSPDSNTGELFF. CDR3 DNA sequence: TGTGCCAGCTCACCGGACAGCAACACCGGGGAGCTGTTTTTT.

This clone was seen only once. The chain uses TRBV29-1 and TRBJ2-5, with a weak D call TRBD2 (7 bases). The germline gives CDR1 SQVTM, CDR2 ANQGSEA. V was pared by 4 bases and J by 5 bases, with 17 bases between. The CDR3 is 14 residues long. This chain's CDR3 is CSVGHRGAGETQYF. The DNA for the CDR3 is TGCAGCGTTGGGCACCGGGGGGCGGGGGAGACCCAGTACTTC.

V is TRBV27 and J is TRBJ2-1, with 12 bases matching TRBD2. The CDR3 runs to 17 residues. Germline V CDR1 and CDR2: MNHEY, SMNVEV (reference sequence). After removal of 5 bases from V and 4 bases from J, the junction contained 9 bases not matched to a gene. CDR3: CASSARLAGASYNEQFF. CDR3 coding DNA: TGTGCCAGCAGTGCCCGACTAGCGGGAGCGTCTTACAATGAGCAGTTCTTC.

The V and J genes are TRBV29-1 and TRBJ1-1; perhaps TRBD1 as D (6 bases). The germline V gene encodes CDR1 SQVTM and CDR2 ANQGSEA. The ends were cut back, 7 bases at V and 5 bases at J, with 20 bases in the middle. The CDR3 runs 14 residues. The CDR3 here is CSGIGGPGQTEAFF. The CDR3 DNA reads as TGCAGCGGGATCGGGGGGCCCGGACAGACTGAAGCTTTCTTT.

CDR3 sequence (DNA): TGTGCCAGCAGTCCGGGACTAGCGGGAGGGTATACCTACGAGCAGTACTTC. The encoded protein is CASSPGLAGGYTYEQYF. This chain connects TRBV6-6 to TRBJ2-7, with 16 bases lining up with TRBD2. There are 17 residues in the CDR3. With 5 bases clipped from V and 2 bases from J, the junction kept 6 bases outside the gene matches. Germline CDR1 reads MNHNY; CDR2 reads SVGAGI (reference sequence).

The chain has TRBV18 and TRBJ2-2, with 7 bases identical to TRBD2. Per germline, CDR1 KGHSH and CDR2 LQKENI. The CDR3 is 14 residues long. V shed 2 bases and J 4 bases; nucleotides not matched to a gene: 1. The CDR3 loop is CASSPRTSTGELFF. CDR3 in DNA: TGTGCCAGCTCACCAAGGACTAGCACCGGGGAGCTGTTTTTT.

This clone was seen ten or more times. This chain links TRBV5-4 with TRBJ1-2; 9 positions match TRBD1. CDR1 is SGHNT and CDR2 is YYREEE in the germline V gene (reference sequence). The junction had 7 bases not matched to a gene; V was cut back by 6 bases and J by 4 bases. The CDR3 is 14 residues long. The CDR3 loop is CASTDRGGLYGYTF. The CDR3, as DNA: TGTGCCAGCACCGACAGGGGGGGCCTCTATGGCTACACCTTC.

The chain couples TRBV7-3 to TRBJ2-3; a weak D match, TRBD1 (6 bases). V was trimmed by 5 bases and J by 1 base, leaving 16 bases between them. There are 16 residues in the CDR3. Germline V gene data show CDR1 as SGHTA and CDR2 as FQGTGA. CDR3 loop: CASSALNRVGTDTQYF. The CDR3 coding sequence is TGTGCCAGCAGCGCCCTTAACAGGGTAGGCACAGATACGCAGTATTTT.

The chain recombines TRBV6-5 with TRBJ1-1, with no clear D. V was clipped by 0 bases and J by 5 bases, with 10 bases between them. The germline V gene encodes CDR1 MNHEY and CDR2 SVGAGI. This CDR3 has 14 amino acids. The CDR3: CASSYSTGGTEAFF. CDR3 sequence (DNA): TGTGCCAGCAGTTACTCGACTGGCGGAACTGAAGCTTTCTTT.

The chain recombines TRBV4-2 with TRBJ2-2; D remains ambiguous. The germline V gene has CDR1 LGHNA and CDR2 YNFKEQ. The V and J ends lost 2 bases and 1 base respectively, with 14 bases between them. This CDR3 contains 17 residues. This CDR3 reads CASSQKNRGVNTGELFF. The CDR3 nucleotides are TGTGCCAGCAGCCAAAAGAATCGAGGAGTGAACACCGGGGAGCTGTTTTTT.

This clone was counted between two and nine times. The chain combines TRBV10-1 with TRBJ1-5; weak D call: TRBD1 (6 bases). The CDR3 length is 13 residues. The ends were cut back, 6 bases at V and 4 bases at J, with 10 bases in the middle. The V gene's germline CDR1 is WNHNN and CDR2 SYGVQD (reference sequence). The CDR3 sequence is CASSGQPNQPQHF. For the CDR3, the DNA is TGCGCCAGCAGCGGACAGCCGAATCAGCCCCAGCATTTT.

This sequence joins TRBV11-2 and TRBJ2-2; D uncertain. V was shortened by 1 base and J by 6 bases, with 6 bases between the two germline ends. Germline V gene lookup returns CDR1 SGHAT and CDR2 FQNNGV. This CDR3 contains 13 residues. CDR3 residues: CASSLVVAGELFF. DNA of the CDR3: TGTGCCAGCAGCTTAGTCGTCGCCGGGGAGCTGTTTTTT.

The DNA of the CDR3 is TGTGCCAGCAGTGAGGGGACAGGGTGGTTGAAGCAGTACTTC. Its translation: CASSEGTGWLKQYF. The chain joins TRBV25-1 to TRBJ2-7; 9 bases agree with TRBD1. V was pared by 3 bases and J by 8 bases, with 8 bases of the junction left unmatched. Germline V gene lookup returns CDR1 MGHDK and CDR2 SYGVNS. This CDR3 region has 14 residues.